This entry lists 31 T cell receptor beta chains sequenced from one sample in a study of blood T cell repertoires in COVID-19. The method was immunoSEQ multiplex PCR; TCRdb's version includes in-frame clones alone and lacks a portion of them. The sample yields over 400,000 clones, 70% to 90% seen once. The sample comprised peripheral blood. The receptors originated from a woman aged 25 to 39 with active or convalescent COVID-19.

V usage is TRBV6-5 and J usage is TRBJ2-1; weak D call: TRBD1 (5 bases). Per the germline V gene, CDR1 is MNHEY and CDR2 is SVGAGI. The V end lost 2 bases, the J end lost 3 bases, and 11 bases lay between the germline ends. The CDR3 is 15 amino acids. CDR3 region: CASSYGQGLYNEQFF. CDR3 DNA sequence: TGTGCCAGCAGTTACGGGCAGGGCCTCTACAATGAGCAGTTCTTC.

In nucleotides, the CDR3 is TGTGCCAGCAGTTACCTACTAGCGGGGGGGATCTCCTACAATGAGCAGTTCTTC. It codes for CASSYLLAGGISYNEQFF. The genes are TRBV6-2 or TRBV6-3 and TRBJ2-1; TRBD2 matches 13 bases. V was pared by 2 bases and J by 0 bases, with 4 bases of the junction left unmatched. The CDR3 is made up of 18 amino acids. Germline V gives CDR1 MNHEY, CDR2 SVGEGT.

The J gene is TRBJ2-7, the V gene TRBV29-1, with 7 bases aligning to TRBD1. Germline V gene data show CDR1 as SQVTM and CDR2 as ANQGSEA. Trimming took 5 bases from V and 4 from J; bases not matched to a gene: 8. The CDR3 has 13 amino acids. The CDR3: CSVSTGTGYEQYF. CDR3 bases: TGCAGCGTTTCGACAGGGACGGGGTACGAGCAGTACTTC.

The chain couples TRBV6-5 to TRBJ1-5; D call uncertain. The V gene's germline CDR1 is MNHEY and CDR2 SVGAGI. Trimming took off 5 bases at V and 3 bases at J, with 8 bases between the two ends. This CDR3 spans 13 amino acids. CDR3 protein: CASSLADNQPQHF. CDR3 bases: TGTGCCAGCAGTCTCGCAGACAATCAGCCCCAGCATTTT.

The chain joins TRBV5-1 to TRBJ2-5; D possibly corresponds to TRBD2 (5 bases). Germline V lookup: CDR1 SGHRS, CDR2 YFSETQ. The CDR3 is 16 amino acids. Trimming shortened V by 0 bases and J by 2 bases, and 14 bases separated the two germline ends. Here the CDR3 reads CASSLAQGLTQETQYF. Written as DNA, the CDR3 is TGCGCCAGCAGCTTGGCCCAAGGACTGACACAAGAGACCCAGTACTTC. The complete variable domain, with remaining parts taken from reference TRBV5-1 and TRBJ2-5, reads KAGVTQTPRYLIKTRGQQVTLSCSPISGHRSVSWYQQTPGQGLQFLFEYFSETQRNKGNFPGRFSGRQFSNSRSEMNVSTLELGDSALYLCASSLAQGLTQETQYFGPGTRLLVL.

This chain uses TRBV15 with TRBJ1-5; 9 positions agree with TRBD1. Germline V gene lookup returns CDR1 LNHNV and CDR2 YYDKDF (reference sequence). The CDR3 is made up of 21 amino acids. V was pared by 0 bases and J by 0 bases, with 15 bases of the junction left unmatched. The CDR3 sequence is CATSRDYSGTGRYASNQPQHF. CDR3 sequence (DNA): TGTGCCACCAGCAGAGATTACTCCGGGACAGGGCGGTATGCTAGCAATCAGCCCCAGCATTTT.

The genes are TRBV19 and TRBJ2-1; 12 nucleotides match TRBD2. J gave up 9 bases and V 3 bases, and 15 bases lay outside the gene matches. This CDR3 contains 18 residues. Germline CDR1 is LNHDA and CDR2 is SQIVND (reference sequence). CDR3 region: CASSIPPSGRAVQGEQFF. The CDR3 bases are TGTGCCAGTAGTATTCCCCCTAGCGGGAGGGCTGTCCAGGGTGAGCAGTTCTTC.

The V and J genes are TRBV27 and TRBJ2-7; D might be TRBD1 (5 bases). The germline V and J ends were trimmed by 4 bases and 4 bases, with 17 bases remaining between them. The germline V gene has CDR1 MNHEY and CDR2 SMNVEV (reference sequence). The CDR3 is 15 amino acids. The CDR3 protein is CASSSRLTGPYEQYF. For the CDR3, the DNA is TGTGCCAGCAGTTCGAGACTCACAGGTCCATACGAGCAGTACTTC.

This clone has a single count. This chain connects TRBV6-2 or TRBV6-3 to TRBJ1-1, with TRBD1 as a possible D gene (6 bases). CDR1 and CDR2 (germline): MNHEY, SVGEGT. The ends were cut back, 5 bases at V and 0 bases at J, with 16 bases in the middle. The CDR3 is 16 residues long. The CDR3 sequence: CASSQDWTAMNTEAFF. CDR3 DNA sequence: TGTGCCAGCAGTCAAGACTGGACAGCCATGAACACTGAAGCTTTCTTT.

The chain links TRBV6-4 to TRBJ2-7; 7 positions agree with TRBD2. Germline V gives CDR1 MRHNA, CDR2 SNTAGT. The CDR3 length is 16 residues. J lost 0 bases, V lost 2 bases, and 7 bases had no gene match. The CDR3 nucleotides are TGTGCCAGCAGTGACGTTAGCGGGCTTCTCTCCTACGAGCAGTACTTC. Translating it yields CASSDVSGLLSYEQYF.

This sequence joins TRBV6-6 and TRBJ1-3, with a possible D match to TRBD1 (5 bases). The V gene lost 5 bases and the J gene lost 0 bases, with 20 bases spanning the gap. CDR3 length: 18 residues. Germline V gene lookup returns CDR1 MNHNY and CDR2 SVGAGI (reference sequence). This CDR3 is CASSQSPGGSLSGNTIYF. The CDR3, as DNA: TGTGCCAGCAGTCAAAGCCCGGGGGGTTCACTCTCTGGAAACACCATATATTTT.

The rearrangement links TRBV11-2 to TRBJ1-2; D might be TRBD1 (6 bases). The CDR3 is 15 amino acids. Germline-derived CDR1 and CDR2 are SGHAT and FQNNGV. V was shortened by 5 bases and J by 1 base, with 14 bases between the two germline ends. The CDR3 bases are TGTGCCAGCAGCCGAGGGACACCGCTTAACTATGGCTACACCTTC. Protein product: CASSRGTPLNYGYTF.

The chain employs TRBV19 and TRBJ2-7, with TRBD1 identical over 10 bases. V was pared by 6 bases and J by 2 bases, with 4 bases of the junction left unmatched. The germline gives CDR1 LNHDA, CDR2 SQIVND (reference sequence). The CDR3 covers 14 residues. The CDR3, as DNA: TGTGCCAGTAGCCCGACAGGGGGCACCTACGAGCAGTACTTC. The encoded protein is CASSPTGGTYEQYF.

The chain is built from TRBV2 and TRBJ1-1, with D maybe TRBD1 (5 bases). V gave up 8 bases and J gave up 0 bases, with 16 bases separating them. Germline V gives CDR1 SNHLY, CDR2 FYNNEI. The CDR3 loop spans 15 amino acids. CDR3 sequence: CASLGGRGLNTEAFF. The CDR3 coding sequence is TGTGCCAGCCTCGGGGGAAGGGGACTGAACACTGAAGCTTTCTTT.

In this sample, this clone turned up a few times. This chain links TRBV6-4 with TRBJ2-1; TRBD2 matches 9 bases. V dropped 5 bases and J dropped 6; count of bases not matched to a gene: 5. CDR1 MRHNA and CDR2 SNTAGT come from the germline V gene. CDR3 length: 14 residues. CDR3 in DNA: TGTGCCAGCAGTACCGGGACTAGCAGCAATGAGCAGTTCTTC. Translated: CASSTGTSSNEQFF.

V gene TRBV3-1 (or the pseudogene TRBV3-2) combines with J gene TRBJ1-2; weak D call: TRBD1 (6 bases). CDR1 is LGHDT, CDR2 YNNKEL, per germline (reference sequence). Deletions cut 4 bases from V and 13 bases from J, with 16 bases between. This CDR3 contains 12 residues. The CDR3: CASSLRGILGTF. In nucleotides, the CDR3 is TGTGCCAGCAGCCTTAGGGGGATCCTGGGCACCTTC.

This chain uses TRBV30 with TRBJ1-5; 8 bases fit TRBD1. Per the germline V gene, CDR1 is GTSNPN and CDR2 is SVGIG (reference sequence). The CDR3 runs to 13 residues. The junction had 8 bases not matched to a gene; V was cut back by 6 bases and J by 7 bases. CDR3 sequence reads: CACNRGFQQPQHF. CDR3 nucleotide sequence: TGTGCCTGTAACAGGGGGTTTCAACAGCCCCAGCATTTT.

The CDR3 nucleotides are TGCGCCAGCAGCTTGGCAGGGACTAGCGGGAGCACAGATACGCAGTATTTT. Residues: CASSLAGTSGSTDTQYF. The chain couples TRBV5-1 to TRBJ2-3; 12 bases fit TRBD2. The CDR3 consists of 17 residues. The V segment lost 0 bases and the J segment 0 bases; nucleotides outside the gene matches: 2. Germline V CDR1 and CDR2: SGHRS, YFSETQ. Complete variable domain (other parts from reference TRBV5-1 and TRBJ2-3): KAGVTQTPRYLIKTRGQQVTLSCSPISGHRSVSWYQQTPGQGLQFLFEYFSETQRNKGNFPGRFSGRQFSNSRSEMNVSTLELGDSALYLCASSLAGTSGSTDTQYFGPGTRLTVL.

J is TRBJ2-3 and V is TRBV4-1, with D perhaps matching TRBD2 (6 bases). With 0 bases removed from V and 0 bases from J, the gap between germline ends came to 22 bases. The germline CDR1 and CDR2 sequences are MGHRA and YSYEKL. The CDR3 runs 20 residues. CDR3 residues: CASSQDWSPEGGYSTDTQYF. The CDR3 bases are TGCGCCAGCAGCCAAGATTGGTCCCCCGAGGGAGGCTATAGCACAGATACGCAGTATTTT.

The genes are TRBV18 and TRBJ1-3; D uncertain. The V and J ends lost 3 bases and 2 bases respectively, with 11 bases between them. The CDR3 spans 15 residues. Germline-derived CDR1 and CDR2 are KGHSH and LQKENI. The CDR3 DNA reads as TGTGCCAGCTCACCGGTGACAATTGCTGGAAACACCATATATTTT. Protein: CASSPVTIAGNTIYF.

CDR3 DNA sequence: TGTGCCACCAGCAGAGAGATAGGTGTACAGAATGAAAAACTGTTTTTT. This encodes CATSREIGVQNEKLFF. The chain employs TRBV15 and TRBJ1-4; D remains unclear. CDR1 and CDR2 from the germline V gene are LNHNV and YYDKDF (reference sequence). The CDR3 runs 16 residues. The V end was cut by 0 bases, the J end by 5 bases, with 13 bases between.

The rearrangement joins TRBV10-1 to TRBJ1-1; the D is unclear. Between the trimmed V and J ends, which lost 6 bases and 7 bases, there was a span of 9 bases. Germline values: CDR1 WNHNN, CDR2 SYGVQD (reference sequence). The CDR3 spans 11 residues. The CDR3 sequence: CASSGVGEAFF. Here the CDR3 DNA reads TGCGCCAGCAGCGGGGTTGGTGAAGCTTTCTTT.

The rearrangement links TRBV6-1 to TRBJ1-6; TRBD1 aligns across 7 bases. This CDR3 comprises 16 residues. The V and J ends lost 2 bases and 9 bases, in that order; junction bases with no gene match: 10. Germline V CDR1 and CDR2: MNHNS, SASEGT. CDR3 DNA sequence: TGTGCCAGCAGTGAACCCTCTACAGGGGTGGGTTCACCCCTCCACTTT. Translating it yields CASSEPSTGVGSPLHF.

The chain carries TRBV19 and TRBJ1-5, with no clear D. The germline V gene has CDR1 LNHDA and CDR2 SQIVND (reference sequence). The CDR3 is 15 amino acids. V was pared by 4 bases and J by 0 bases, with 10 bases between. The CDR3 DNA reads as TGTGCCAGTAGTACACTAGCGGATAGCAATCAGCCCCAGCATTTT. This gives the protein CASSTLADSNQPQHF.

The genes are TRBV7-9 and TRBJ1-6, with unresolved D. Germline CDR1 and CDR2: SEHNR and FQNEAQ (reference sequence). With 5 bases removed from V and 10 bases from J, the gap between germline ends came to 9 bases. The CDR3 consists of 12 residues. CDR3 region: CASSLQASPLHF. CDR3 coding DNA: TGTGCCAGCAGCCTCCAAGCGTCACCCCTCCACTTT.

J is TRBJ1-6 and V is TRBV27, with a possible D match to TRBD1 (5 bases). Germline values: CDR1 MNHEY, CDR2 SMNVEV (reference sequence). CDR3 length: 14 residues. The ends were cut back, 3 bases at V and 9 bases at J, with 12 bases in the middle. The CDR3 is CASSFAGMVSPLHF. The CDR3 DNA sequence: TGTGCCAGCAGTTTCGCAGGGATGGTTTCACCCCTCCACTTT.

This chain uses TRBV4-1 with TRBJ1-6, with a tentative D call TRBD1 (6 bases). V lost 1 base, J lost 3 bases, and 13 bases lay in between. Germline CDR1 MGHRA, CDR2 YSYEKL. The CDR3 is made up of 17 amino acids. This chain's CDR3 is CASSQGGGRDYNSPLHF. CDR3 nucleotides: TGCGCCAGCAGCCAAGGGGGGGGCAGGGACTATAATTCACCCCTCCACTTT.

V is TRBV5-1 and J is TRBJ2-7; D gene ambiguous. Germline V gene lookup returns CDR1 SGHRS and CDR2 YFSETQ. The CDR3 runs 13 residues. V shed 4 bases and J shed 2 bases, with 10 bases lying between them. The CDR3 coding sequence is TGCGCCAGCAGCCGAGGCGCTCCCTACGAGCAGTACTTC. This codes for CASSRGAPYEQYF.

This clone was found a few times. The gene calls are TRBV19 and TRBJ1-1; D may be TRBD1 (5 bases). Germline V gene data show CDR1 as LNHDA and CDR2 as SQIVND (reference sequence). This CDR3 has 14 amino acids. The V and J ends lost 8 bases and 3 bases respectively, with 16 bases between them. CDR3 sequence: CASDTGLGDTEAFF. DNA of the CDR3: TGTGCCAGTGACACAGGCCTAGGGGACACTGAAGCTTTCTTT.

The chain links TRBV11-2 to TRBJ2-7; TRBD1 aligns across 9 bases. From germline, CDR1 is SGHAT and CDR2 FQNNGV. With V trimmed by 5 bases and J by 3 bases, 11 bases remained unmatched. The CDR3 covers 16 residues. For the CDR3, the DNA is TGTGCCAGCAGCCGGCCTGGACAGGGGAAAAACTACGAGCAGTACTTC. This encodes CASSRPGQGKNYEQYF.

In its sample, this clone was seen once. This rearrangement joins TRBV10-3 to TRBJ1-4; 8 bases map to TRBD1. The CDR3 runs to 15 residues. The V segment lost 0 bases and the J segment 7 bases; nucleotides outside the gene matches: 4. Germline V gene sequence: CDR1 ENHRY, CDR2 SYGVKD. The CDR3: CAISESPTGVEKLFF. The CDR3 DNA reads TGTGCCATCAGTGAGTCGCCGACAGGGGTTGAAAAACTGTTTTTT.